Following are 25 T cell receptor beta chains from one sample sequenced in a study of blood T cell repertoires in COVID-19. Generated by immunoSEQ multiplex PCR, the TCRdb table keeps only in-frame clones and is missing some. This sample has around 250,000 clones, with roughly four fifths found just once. Sequencing used peripheral blood. The receptors were gathered from a young woman with acute or convalescent COVID-19.

The chain employs TRBV9 and TRBJ2-1, with TRBD2 matching 7 bases. Germline V CDR1 and CDR2: SGDLS, YYNGEE. Trimming at V came to 4 bases and at J to 7 bases, leaving 11 bases not matched to a gene. The CDR3 sequence is 15 residues long. In DNA form, the CDR3 reads TGTGCCAGCAGCTTGACGGGAGGAGCACGGAATGAGCAGTTCTTC. Translating it yields CASSLTGGARNEQFF.

This chain joins TRBV28 and TRBJ2-2; 8 bases fit TRBD1. V gave up 5 bases and J gave up 3 bases; unmatched junction bases: 5. The CDR3 has 15 residues. CDR1 and CDR2 from the germline V gene are MDHEN and SYDVKM. The DNA of the CDR3 is TGTGCCAGCAGTCCCCGGGACAGGTACACCGGGGAGCTGTTTTTT. Its protein product is CASSPRDRYTGELFF.

The genes are TRBV7-8 and TRBJ1-2, with D maybe TRBD1 (6 bases). Germline-derived CDR1 and CDR2 are SGHVS and FQNEAQ. The CDR3 is made up of 16 amino acids. Trimming removed 1 base at V and 1 base at J, with 13 bases between. Here the CDR3 reads CASSLVAQGLNYGYTF. CDR3 nucleotides: TGTGCCAGCAGCTTAGTGGCTCAGGGGCTTAACTATGGCTACACCTTC.

J is TRBJ2-1 and V is TRBV5-1; D not certain. This CDR3 has 16 amino acids. Germline V gene data show CDR1 as SGHRS and CDR2 as YFSETQ. V was cut by 0 bases and J by 4 bases, with 14 bases left in between. CDR3 nucleotide sequence: TGCGCCAGCAGCTTGGCGTACGGGTTAGTGTACAATGAGCAGTTCTTC. Residues: CASSLAYGLVYNEQFF. Supplemented by reference TRBV5-1 and TRBJ2-1, the full variable domain reads KAGVTQTPRYLIKTRGQQVTLSCSPISGHRSVSWYQQTPGQGLQFLFEYFSETQRNKGNFPGRFSGRQFSNSRSEMNVSTLELGDSALYLCASSLAYGLVYNEQFFGPGTRLTVL.

The DNA for the CDR3 is TGTGCCAGCAGTTCCAACGGACTAGCGGGAGGGGAGACCCAGTACTTC. It is translated as CASSSNGLAGGETQYF. The chain couples TRBV28 to TRBJ2-5; 15 nucleotides line up with TRBD2. The CDR3 is 16 residues long. The germline V gene has CDR1 MDHEN and CDR2 SYDVKM. V shed 4 bases and J 5 bases; nucleotides not matched to a gene: 5.

This sequence joins TRBV5-1 and TRBJ2-7; 7 bases fit TRBD1. The CDR3 has 15 residues. Germline CDR1 is SGHRS and CDR2 is YFSETQ. With 3 bases clipped from V and 5 bases from J, the junction kept 11 bases outside the gene matches. The CDR3 protein is CASSSVLQGSHEQYF. The CDR3 bases are TGCGCCAGCAGCTCCGTGCTACAGGGGAGCCACGAGCAGTACTTC.

The chain couples TRBV3-1 (or the pseudogene TRBV3-2) to TRBJ2-3, with 7 positions matching TRBD2. CDR1 and CDR2 from the germline V gene are LGHDT and YNNKEL (reference sequence). CDR3 length: 17 residues. Trimming at V came to 4 bases and at J to 0 bases, leaving 10 bases not matched to a gene. Here the CDR3 reads CASSRWSSGASTDTQYF. The DNA for the CDR3 is TGTGCCAGCAGCCGTTGGTCTAGCGGCGCTAGCACAGATACGCAGTATTTT.

The chain combines TRBV28 with TRBJ1-2; D is uncertain. Trimming took off 6 bases at V and 8 bases at J, with 16 bases between the two ends. This CDR3 is 13 amino acids long. Germline loops: CDR1 MDHEN, CDR2 SYDVKM. CDR3 amino acids: CASRSTQDWGYTF. CDR3 coding DNA: TGTGCCAGCAGGTCCACACAAGATTGGGGCTACACCTTC.

The V call is TRBV21-1, the J call TRBJ1-5; TRBD1 is taken as the D call from the table, unchecked against the DNA. TRBV21-1 constitutes a pseudogene. CDR3 length: 14 residues. The CDR3 here is CASSLDRVGRPQHF. Written as DNA, the CDR3 is TGTGCCAGCAGCCTTGACAGGGTTGGAAGGCCCCAGCATTTT.

This sequence joins TRBV12-5 and TRBJ2-3; 10 bases agree with TRBD2. Per germline, CDR1 LGHNT and CDR2 FRNRAP. V was pared by 1 base and J by 0 bases, with 7 bases of the junction left unmatched. The CDR3 is 18 amino acids. CDR3 amino acids: CASGLGSGGDLSTDTQYF. DNA for the CDR3: TGTGCTAGTGGTTTGGGGAGCGGGGGGGATTTAAGCACAGATACGCAGTATTTT.

The chain couples TRBV30 to TRBJ1-1, with D unresolved. Germline loops: CDR1 GTSNPN, CDR2 SVGIG (reference sequence). This CDR3 comprises 12 residues. Trimming left V 4 bases short and J 1 base short, with 7 bases between. The CDR3 bases are TGTGCCTGGACAGCGGGGAACACTGAAGCTTTCTTT. This translates into CAWTAGNTEAFF.

The V gene is TRBV13, the J gene TRBJ2-1, with 10 bases that match TRBD1. Germline CDR1 is PRHDT and CDR2 is FYEKMQ (reference sequence). The trim removed 6 bases at V and 4 bases at J, leaving 9 bases unmatched. The CDR3 sequence is 16 residues long. The CDR3 sequence: CASRHMTGGIYNEQFF. CDR3 nucleotides: TGTGCCAGCAGACATATGACAGGGGGCATTTACAATGAGCAGTTCTTC. The full variable domain, its missing parts supplied by reference TRBV13 and TRBJ2-1, is AAGVIQSPRHLIKEKRETATLKCYPIPRHDTVYWYQQGPGQDPQFLISFYEKMQSDKGSIPDRFSAQQFSDYHSELNMSSLELGDSALYFCASRHMTGGIYNEQFFGPGTRLTVL.

This sequence joins TRBV5-6 and TRBJ1-2, with D maybe TRBD1 (6 bases). The CDR3 is made up of 12 amino acids. V shed 6 bases and J shed 12 bases, with 18 bases lying between them. Germline assignment: CDR1 SGHDT and CDR2 YYEEEE. CDR3 in amino acids: CASNTLGRGDTF. CDR3 DNA: TGTGCCAGCAACACCCTCGGCAGGGGAGACACCTTC.

The rearrangement links TRBV6-1 to TRBJ2-6; 9 bases are shared with TRBD1. The germline CDR1 and CDR2 sequences are MNHNS and SASEGT. J was trimmed by 3 bases and V by 1 base; bases with no gene match: 4. The length of the CDR3 is 17 residues. The CDR3 DNA reads as TGTGCCAGCAGTGAAGTCACAGGGGGCGGTGGGGCCAACGTCCTGACTTTC. Encoded protein: CASSEVTGGGGANVLTF.

The J gene is TRBJ2-1, the V gene TRBV23-1; the D is unclear. TRBV23-1 is an open reading frame, and its role is uncertain. Trimming removed 6 bases from V and 5 bases from J, with 11 bases in between. The CDR3 extends over 13 amino acids. The CDR3 DNA sequence: TGCGCCAGCAGGAAAACTCACGACAATGAGCAGTTCTTC. Translated, it gives CASRKTHDNEQFF.

This rearrangement joins TRBV2 to TRBJ2-7; D not certain. V lost 5 bases to trimming and J lost 0 bases, with 11 bases between them. CDR1 SNHLY and CDR2 FYNNEI come from the germline V gene. CDR3 size: 14 residues. The CDR3 is CASSLDTSSYEQYF. The CDR3, as DNA: TGTGCCAGCAGTCTCGACACCTCCTCCTACGAGCAGTACTTC.

V and J are TRBV6-2 or TRBV6-3 and TRBJ1-1, with D possibly matching TRBD1 (5 bases). This CDR3 has 13 amino acids. Trimming cost V 5 bases and J 7 bases, with 14 bases left between them. Germline CDR1 and CDR2: MNHEY and SVGEGT. The CDR3 nucleotides read TGTGCCAGCAGTCAATTCCAGGGCCTTGAAGCTTTCTTT. Protein: CASSQFQGLEAFF.

The CDR3 coding sequence is TGTGCCAGCAGCTTAACGGGCCCCTCCTTGAGGGATGAGCAGTTCTTC. This sequence encodes CASSLTGPSLRDEQFF. J is TRBJ2-1 and V is TRBV7-3; weak D call: TRBD2 (5 bases). Per the germline V gene, CDR1 is SGHTA and CDR2 is FQGTGA. CDR3 length: 16 residues. The V and J ends lost 0 bases and 8 bases respectively, with 17 bases between them.

V and J are TRBV27 and TRBJ2-7, with D possibly being TRBD1 (6 bases). The CDR3 totals 14 residues. Trimming removed 3 bases at V and 5 bases at J, with 14 bases between. Germline values: CDR1 MNHEY, CDR2 SMNVEV (reference sequence). The CDR3 here is CASSFRGPYDEQYF. As DNA, the CDR3 is TGTGCCAGCAGTTTCAGGGGTCCGTATGACGAGCAGTACTTC.

J is TRBJ2-3 and V is TRBV24-1, with D perhaps TRBD1 (5 bases). The CDR3 covers 13 residues. Trimming stripped 7 bases from V and 6 bases from J, with 13 bases between. CDR1 is KGHDR, CDR2 SFDVKD, per germline. The CDR3 reads CATSAGHLDTQYF. The CDR3 DNA follows: TGTGCCACCAGCGCCGGACATCTCGATACGCAGTATTTT.

The CDR3, as DNA: TGCGCCAGCAGTCAGACAGGGAACGACGGGGAGCTGTTTTTT. The encoded protein is CASSQTGNDGELFF. V usage is TRBV5-1 and J usage is TRBJ2-2, with 7 bases lining up with TRBD1. There are 14 residues in the CDR3. Looked up from germline, CDR1 is SGHRS and CDR2 is YFSETQ. Unmatched junction bases numbered 8, after V lost 5 bases and J lost 7 bases.

V and J are TRBV7-2 and TRBJ2-7; TRBD2 matches 14 bases. Germline-derived CDR1 and CDR2 are SGHTA and FQGNSA. The CDR3 runs 15 residues. V lost 5 bases and J lost 6; bases outside the gene matches: 6. The DNA for the CDR3 is TGTGCCAGCAGCGTACGACTAGCGGGAGGGGGCGAGCAGTACTTC. This gives the protein CASSVRLAGGGEQYF. The variable domain in full, with the rest retrieved from reference TRBV7-2 and TRBJ2-7, is GAGVSQSPSNKVTEKGKDVELRCDPISGHTALYWYRQSLGQGLEFLIYFQGNSAPDKSGLPSDRFSAERTGGSVSTLTIQRTQQEDSAVYLCASSVRLAGGGEQYFGPGTRLTVT.

CDR3 loop: CSASLPGLAEQNIQYF. The CDR3 nucleotides read TGCAGTGCTAGTCTACCGGGACTAGCGGAGCAAAACATTCAGTACTTC. The V gene is TRBV20-1, the J gene TRBJ2-4; 11 nucleotides line up with TRBD2. Trimming cost V 3 bases and J 5 bases; bases outside gene matches: 9. This CDR3 has 16 residues. The germline V gene has CDR1 DFQATT and CDR2 SNEGSKA (reference sequence).

V usage is TRBV7-6 and J usage is TRBJ2-7; the match to TRBD2 covers 9 bases. This CDR3 region has 17 residues. Germline CDR1 SGHVS, CDR2 FNYEAQ. The trim removed 3 bases at V and 1 base at J, leaving 10 bases unmatched. For the CDR3, the DNA is TGTGCCAGCAGCTTGACTAGCGGAGGACTGAGGTCCTACGAGCAGTACTTC. It is translated as CASSLTSGGLRSYEQYF.

This chain connects TRBV6-2 or TRBV6-3 to TRBJ2-2; weak D call: TRBD1 (5 bases). This CDR3 has 15 residues. V was trimmed by 6 bases and J by 3 bases, leaving 14 bases between them. Germline V gene lookup returns CDR1 MNHEY and CDR2 SVGEGT. CDR3 nucleotides: TGTGCCAGCAGCCACGGCCTAGGGGACACCGGGGAGCTGTTTTTT. Its protein product is CASSHGLGDTGELFF.